This record covers a single T cell receptor (beta chain). A much larger clone lies a single base off, so this may be a read error. This entry belongs to a study of naive and memory T cell subsets. Germline assignment: CDR1 MNHEY and CDR2 SMNVEV (reference sequence). The CDR3 has 15 residues. Two oligonucleotides, mixed equimolar, formed the beta constant-region primer covering TRBC1 and TRBC2. TCRdb redid the calling of the UMI-ligation and nested PCR reads with MiXCR, one entry per CDR3 protein. This sample yields some 85,000 distinct CDR3 sequences, of which around 12% are seen a single time; over 0.75% belongs to the top ten.

What was sequenced was central memory CD4+ T cells from blood. The sequence came from a human donor in good health. This sequence joins TRBV27 and TRBJ1-6; D may be TRBD1 (5 bases). The CDR3: CASSFTGPGNSHLHF. The CDR3 region has the DNA TGTGCCAGCAGTTTCACAGGACCAGGGAATTCACACCTCCACTTT.